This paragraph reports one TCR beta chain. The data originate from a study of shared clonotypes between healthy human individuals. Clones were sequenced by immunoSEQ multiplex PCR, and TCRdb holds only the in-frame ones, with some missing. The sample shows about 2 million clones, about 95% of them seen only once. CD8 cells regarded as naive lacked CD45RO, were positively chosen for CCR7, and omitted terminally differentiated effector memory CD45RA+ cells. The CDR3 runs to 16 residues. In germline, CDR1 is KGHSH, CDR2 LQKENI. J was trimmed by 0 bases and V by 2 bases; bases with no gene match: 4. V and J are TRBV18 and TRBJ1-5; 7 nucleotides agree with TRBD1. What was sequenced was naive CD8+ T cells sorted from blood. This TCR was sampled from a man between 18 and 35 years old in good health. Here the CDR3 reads CASSPSGTDSNQPQHF. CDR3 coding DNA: TGTGCCAGCTCACCATCCGGGACAGATAGCAATCAGCCCCAGCATTTT.